The 9 T cell receptor beta chains below were found in one sample sequenced in a study of blood T cell repertoires in COVID-19. Measured with immunoSEQ multiplex PCR; TCRdb has only the in-frame clones, and not every one. The data hold 150,000 to 200,000 clones, with about 85% observed a single time. The specimen sequenced was peripheral blood. These receptors were taken from a man aged 55-75 years who had recovered from COVID-19.

The chain combines TRBV7-3 with TRBJ2-5, with a weak D call TRBD2 (6 bases). Per the germline V gene, CDR1 is SGHTA and CDR2 is FQGTGA. The CDR3 is 13 residues long. V gave up 5 bases and J gave up 5 bases, with 12 bases separating them. Written as DNA, the CDR3 is TGTGCCAGCAGCCCCGGGAGTTTTGAGACCCAGTACTTC. Encoded protein: CASSPGSFETQYF.

The chain carries TRBV7-2 and TRBJ2-2; D may be TRBD1 (6 bases). Looked up from germline, CDR1 is SGHTA and CDR2 is FQGNSA. The CDR3 contains 15 residues. Trimming shortened V by 6 bases and J by 1 base, and 12 bases separated the two germline ends. The CDR3 protein is CASRQGHQNTGELFF. CDR3 DNA: TGTGCCAGCAGACAGGGACACCAGAACACCGGGGAGCTGTTTTTT.

The V call is TRBV5-4, the J call TRBJ2-7; 7 bases are a match to TRBD1. This CDR3 contains 14 residues. The J segment lost 2 bases and the V segment lost 0 bases, leaving 2 bases of the junction unmatched. Germline values: CDR1 SGHNT, CDR2 YYREEE (reference sequence). DNA for the CDR3: TGTGCCAGCAGCTTGGAAGGACAGGCCTACGAGCAGTACTTC. It codes for CASSLEGQAYEQYF.

This rearrangement joins TRBV7-2 to TRBJ2-5; TRBD1 is a possible D gene (5 bases). The CDR3 consists of 15 residues. The V end was cut by 4 bases, the J end by 7 bases, with 19 bases between. Germline values: CDR1 SGHTA, CDR2 FQGNSA. In nucleotides, the CDR3 is TGTGCCAGCAGCTCCTCGGGCGCCAGGGCCGCGACCCAGTACTTC. Protein: CASSSSGARAATQYF.

The chain is built from TRBV5-8 and TRBJ1-2; 8 nucleotides match TRBD1. The length of the CDR3 is 15 residues. V gave up 5 bases and J gave up 7 bases; unmatched junction bases: 13. The germline CDR1 and CDR2 sequences are SGHTS and YDEGEE. CDR3 bases: TGTGCCAGCAGTTCCCAGACAGGGGTTATTAGTGGCTACACCTTC. It is translated as CASSSQTGVISGYTF.

This clone has a handful of counts. V usage is TRBV21-1 and J usage is TRBJ1-2. TRBV21-1 is shown as a pseudogene. The CDR3 covers 15 residues. CDR3 region: CASVTRQTLNYGYTF. DNA of the CDR3: TGTGCCAGCGTAACGCGGCAAACCCTTAACTATGGCTACACCTTC.

The chain joins TRBV9 to TRBJ1-1, with TRBD1 matching over 8 bases. The J segment lost 4 bases and the V segment lost 4 bases, leaving 6 bases of the junction unmatched. Germline CDR1 is SGDLS and CDR2 is YYNGEE. This CDR3 comprises 14 residues. The CDR3 DNA is TGTGCCAGCAGCAAACAGGGGGAGGGCACTGAAGCTTTCTTT. This sequence encodes CASSKQGEGTEAFF.

CDR3 nucleotides: TGCGCCAGCAGCCAATCCCGGTCGGGAATCTATGGCTACACCTTC. It specifies CASSQSRSGIYGYTF. The chain has TRBV4-3 and TRBJ1-2; D call uncertain. The germline V gene has CDR1 LGHNA and CDR2 YSLEER. Deletions cut 2 bases from V and 4 bases from J, with 14 bases between. The CDR3 contains 15 residues.

The gene calls are TRBV5-5 and TRBJ2-5; no clear D. CDR1 SGHKS and CDR2 YYEKEE come from the germline V gene (reference sequence). The V end lost 1 base, the J end lost 1 base, and 8 bases lay between the germline ends. There are 14 residues in the CDR3. The CDR3 region is CASSLQPSQETQYF. CDR3 bases: TGTGCCAGCAGCTTGCAACCTAGCCAAGAGACCCAGTACTTC.